These 16 T cell receptor beta chains were all obtained from the same sample, sequenced in a study of tumor T cells in aggressive B-cell lymphoma listed by TCRdb under 2017. Libraries were prepared through the immunoSEQ multiplex PCR assay. Held by TCRdb, this immuneACCESS table contains in-frame sequences only and omits some clones. Under half of the omission traces to an unresolved V gene where checked; the cause of the rest is unknown. This sample holds about 7,600 clones; 80% to 85% were observed only once. The top ten clonotypes cover roughly 2.8% of the sample. The sequenced material came from tumor tissue. The origin of the receptors is an adult with diffuse large B cell lymphoma.

The chain employs TRBV4-1 and TRBJ2-7; TRBD1 matches at 11 bases. From germline, CDR1 is MGHRA and CDR2 YSYEKL. Unmatched junction bases numbered 4, after V lost 0 bases and J lost 6 bases. This CDR3 has 15 residues. CDR3 DNA: TGCGCCAGCAGCCAAGATAGGACAGGGGGCGGCGAGCAGTACGTC. Translation gives CASSQDRTGGGEQYV.

V is TRBV19 and J is TRBJ2-2; 9 bases map to TRBD1. There are 16 residues in the CDR3. Trimming removed 4 bases from V and 4 bases from J; junction bases left unmatched: 7. CDR1 is LNHDA, CDR2 SQIVND, per germline (reference sequence). In nucleotides, the CDR3 is TGTGCCAGTAGTACCGGGACAGGGTGGGGCACCGGGGAGCTGTTTTTT. Its protein product is CASSTGTGWGTGELFF.

The chain carries TRBV5-1 and TRBJ2-7, with TRBD1 identical over 10 bases. CDR3 length equals 15 residues. Unmatched junction bases numbered 6, after V lost 4 bases and J lost 2 bases. The germline CDR1 and CDR2 sequences are SGHRS and YFSETQ. For the CDR3, the DNA is TGCGCCAGCAGCCCGGGACAGGGGAACCCCTACGAGCAGTACGTC. Translation: CASSPGQGNPYEQYV.

The rearrangement joins TRBV6-4 to TRBJ1-5; maybe TRBD1 (6 bases). Germline V CDR1 and CDR2: MRHNA, SNTAGT. The length of the CDR3 is 14 residues. With 6 bases removed from V and 4 bases from J, the gap between germline ends came to 13 bases. The CDR3, as DNA: TGTGCCAGCAGGACGACAGGCGCAAATCAGCCCCAGCATTTT. It translates to CASRTTGANQPQHF.

The gene calls are TRBV4-1 and TRBJ1-1; unclear D gene. V was shortened by 1 base and J by 2 bases, with 5 bases between the two germline ends. Looked up from germline, CDR1 is MGHRA and CDR2 is YSYEKL. The CDR3 covers 13 residues. The DNA of the CDR3 is TGCGCCAGCAGCCAAGTAGAAAACACTGAAGCTTTCTTT. This encodes CASSQVENTEAFF.

This clone was seen only a few times. V usage is TRBV15 and J usage is TRBJ2-1; 8 nucleotides agree with TRBD1. The CDR3 is 15 amino acids. The V segment lost 8 bases and the J segment 4 bases; nucleotides outside the gene matches: 10. CDR1 and CDR2 from the germline V gene are LNHNV and YYDKDF (reference sequence). The CDR3 nucleotides are TGTGCCACCGCCCGGGACAGGATCAATTACAATGAGCAGTTCTTC. Its protein is CATARDRINYNEQFF.

V and J are TRBV7-9 and TRBJ2-5; TRBD1 agrees at 7 bases. With V trimmed by 4 bases and J by 14 bases, 16 bases remained unmatched. Germline V gene sequence: CDR1 SEHNR, CDR2 FQNEAQ (reference sequence). The CDR3 extends over 14 amino acids. The CDR3 reads CASSSQRQGPEQYF. For the CDR3, the DNA is TGTGCCAGCAGCTCACAAAGACAGGGCCCCGAGCAATACTTC.

The chain uses TRBV4-2 and TRBJ1-5; TRBD1 agrees at 8 bases. Per the germline V gene, CDR1 is LGHNA and CDR2 is YNFKEQ. The J segment lost 5 bases and the V segment lost 0 bases, leaving 9 bases of the junction unmatched. CDR3 size: 17 residues. The CDR3 protein is CASSQELRTGKHQPQHF. The DNA for the CDR3 is TGTGCCAGCAGCCAAGAATTAAGGACAGGGAAGCATCAGCCCCAGCATTTT.

The rearrangement uses TRBV5-1 and TRBJ1-4; no clear D. The CDR3 sequence is 16 residues long. CDR1 SGHRS and CDR2 YFSETQ come from the germline V gene. V was trimmed by 0 bases and J by 3 bases, leaving 12 bases between them. CDR3 in amino acids: CASSLDRNRPNEKLFF. CDR3 sequence (DNA): TGCGCCAGCAGCTTGGACCGGAACAGACCTAATGAAAAACTGTTTTTT.

The chain uses TRBV30 and TRBJ2-6, with 7 bases lining up with TRBD2. The CDR3 has 16 residues. With V trimmed by 8 bases and J by 0 bases, 10 bases remained unmatched. Germline CDR1 and CDR2: GTSNPN and SVGIG (reference sequence). CDR3 amino acids: CARGSPLVSGANVLTF. The DNA of the CDR3 is TGTGCCCGCGGGAGTCCTCTTGTCTCTGGGGCCAACGTCCTGACTTTC.

This clone was counted a single time. This chain uses TRBV5-6 with TRBJ2-2; D gene uncertain. V lost 1 base and J 8 bases, leaving 6 bases between the germline ends. The CDR3 is 12 amino acids. Germline values: CDR1 SGHDT, CDR2 YYEEEE. The CDR3 spells CASSLQTGELFF. CDR3 in DNA: TGTGCCAGCAGCTTGCAGACTGGGGAGCTGTTTTTT.

Written as DNA, the CDR3 is TGTGCCAGCACGACAGGGGCGAACAATGAGCAGTTCTTC. As protein: CASTTGANNEQFF. The chain combines TRBV6-6 with TRBJ2-1; 8 bases map to TRBD1. V was pared by 7 bases and J by 5 bases, with 4 bases of the junction left unmatched. CDR3 length equals 13 residues. The germline V gene encodes CDR1 MNHNY and CDR2 SVGAGI (reference sequence).

This clone has only a few counts. The chain links TRBV5-8 to TRBJ1-4; D is perhaps TRBD1 (6 bases). The CDR3 has 15 residues. CDR1 and CDR2 (germline): SGHTS, YDEGEE. Between the trimmed V and J ends, which lost 0 bases and 5 bases, there was a span of 11 bases. CDR3 amino acids: CASSLGTATNEKLFF. The CDR3, as DNA: TGTGCCAGCAGCTTGGGGACAGCGACAAATGAAAAACTGTTTTTT.

The chain combines TRBV7-2 with TRBJ1-2; 8 positions agree with TRBD1. V lost 5 bases, J lost 6 bases, and 5 bases stayed unmatched. The V gene's germline CDR1 is SGHTA and CDR2 FQGNSA. The CDR3 has 13 residues. The chain's CDR3 is CASSIGQGDGYTF. The DNA of the CDR3 is TGTGCCAGCAGCATCGGACAGGGCGATGGCTACACCTTC.

This chain joins TRBV11-1 and TRBJ1-5; TRBD1 matches 7 bases. The V segment lost 2 bases and the J segment 1 base; nucleotides outside the gene matches: 2. CDR3 length: 15 residues. CDR1 is SGHAT, CDR2 FQDESV, per germline (reference sequence). CDR3 nucleotides: TGTGCCAGCAGCTTAACAGGGGAAAGCAATCAGCCCCAGCATTTT. As protein: CASSLTGESNQPQHF. Full variable domain (rest looked up from reference TRBV11-1 and TRBJ1-5): EAEVAQSPRYKITEKSQAVAFWCDPISGHATLYWYRQILGQGPELLVQFQDESVVDDSQLPKDRFSAERLKGVDSTLKIQPAELGDSAMYLCASSLTGESNQPQHFGDGTRLSIL.

This clone has only a few counts. The V gene is TRBV7-6, the J gene TRBJ1-2; D might be TRBD1 (5 bases). Germline-derived CDR1 and CDR2 are SGHVS and FNYEAQ. The CDR3 loop spans 13 amino acids. The V end lost 2 bases, the J end lost 4 bases, and 8 bases lay between the germline ends. For the CDR3, the DNA is TGTGCCAGCAGCTTATCCGGGGGCTATGGCTACACCTTC. Amino acids: CASSLSGGYGYTF.